Below, 25 T cell receptor beta chains from the same sample are listed, as sequenced in a study of early stage breast cancer tumors. Measured with immunoSEQ multiplex PCR; TCRdb has only the in-frame clones, and not every one. The profile shows tens of thousands of clones, around 70% of them singletons. The material sequenced was blood. These receptors all come from a person between 55 and 69 years old with breast cancer.

This clone was picked up a small number of times. The rearrangement joins TRBV6-1 to TRBJ1-3; the D gene is possibly TRBD1 (6 bases). Germline CDR1 is MNHNS and CDR2 is SASEGT. V shed 5 bases and J shed 4 bases, with 15 bases lying between them. This CDR3 comprises 15 residues. CDR3 region: CASSSNQGRGNTIYF. The CDR3 DNA reads as TGTGCCAGCAGTTCCAACCAGGGGAGGGGAAACACCATATATTTT.

The chain combines TRBV9 with TRBJ2-1; 7 nucleotides line up with TRBD1. The V and J ends lost 0 bases and 6 bases, in that order; junction bases with no gene match: 6. The CDR3 is made up of 15 amino acids. Germline values: CDR1 SGDLS, CDR2 YYNGEE. The CDR3 sequence: CASSVVGQRGNEQFF. The CDR3 DNA is TGTGCCAGCAGCGTAGTGGGACAGAGGGGCAATGAGCAGTTCTTC.

V usage is TRBV9 and J usage is TRBJ2-5; D is possibly TRBD1 (6 bases). This CDR3 comprises 15 residues. Looked up from germline, CDR1 is SGDLS and CDR2 is YYNGEE. With 3 bases removed from V and 1 base from J, the gap between germline ends came to 13 bases. CDR3 region: CASSADLGGQETQYF. Here the CDR3 DNA reads TGTGCCAGCAGCGCTGACCTAGGGGGCCAAGAGACCCAGTACTTC.

V gene TRBV28 combines with J gene TRBJ2-7, with 7 bases matching TRBD1. Germline CDR1 reads MDHEN; CDR2 reads SYDVKM. This CDR3 is built from 14 residues. The trim removed 8 bases at V and 6 bases at J, leaving 13 bases unmatched. The CDR3 nucleotides read TGTGCCAGCTACAGGAGACAGGGCTATTTCGAGCAGTACTTC. Translation: CASYRRQGYFEQYF.

V and J are TRBV10-3 and TRBJ1-1; no reliable D call. Germline V CDR1 and CDR2: ENHRY, SYGVKD. Trimming took 3 bases from V and 1 from J, leaving 12 bases between them. This CDR3 spans 15 amino acids. In DNA, the CDR3 is TGTGCCATCAGTGACCGGGCACGATCGAACACTGAAGCTTTCTTT. Amino acid sequence: CAISDRARSNTEAFF.

V gene TRBV27 combines with J gene TRBJ2-5; 8 bases agree with TRBD1. The CDR3 loop spans 13 amino acids. Germline V lookup: CDR1 MNHEY, CDR2 SMNVEV (reference sequence). Trimming took 6 bases from V and 3 from J; bases not matched to a gene: 3. The CDR3 here is CASRTGVEETQYF. The DNA for the CDR3 is TGTGCCAGCAGGACAGGGGTGGAAGAGACCCAGTACTTC.

V usage is TRBV29-1 and J usage is TRBJ2-5; D remains unclear. CDR1 is SQVTM, CDR2 ANQGSEA, per germline. Trimming stripped 3 bases from V and 0 bases from J, with 8 bases between. The CDR3 runs to 13 residues. The CDR3 sequence is CSVEYTYQETQYF. In DNA, the CDR3 is TGCAGCGTTGAGTACACCTACCAAGAGACCCAGTACTTC.

This clone was counted between two and nine times. The rearrangement joins TRBV10-1 to TRBJ1-2; D call uncertain. CDR1 WNHNN and CDR2 SYGVQD come from the germline V gene (reference sequence). The CDR3 sequence is 11 residues long. Trimming stripped 7 bases from V and 9 bases from J, with 12 bases between. CDR3 sequence (DNA): TGCGCCAGCAAAGGACCCCTACGCTACACCTTC. It translates to CASKGPLRYTF.

J is TRBJ1-1 and V is TRBV9, with D possibly matching TRBD1 (6 bases). Germline CDR1 SGDLS, CDR2 YYNGEE. This CDR3 contains 18 residues. Trimming shortened V by 5 bases and J by 0 bases, and 23 bases separated the two germline ends. The CDR3 nucleotides read TGTGCCAGCAGTCCCTATTCCGGGGGGCTCGGGATGAACACTGAAGCTTTCTTT. This gives the protein CASSPYSGGLGMNTEAFF. Variable domain in full (rest from reference TRBV9 and TRBJ1-1): DSGVTQTPKHLITATGQRVTLRCSPRSGDLSVYWYQQSLDQGLQFLIQYYNGEERAKGNILERFSAQQFPDLHSELNLSSLELGDSALYFCASSPYSGGLGMNTEAFFGQGTRLTVV.

The chain joins TRBV19 to TRBJ1-1; D is unclear. The V end lost 0 bases, the J end lost 10 bases, and 15 bases lay between the germline ends. Germline V lookup: CDR1 LNHDA, CDR2 SQIVND (reference sequence). The CDR3 totals 14 residues. The CDR3 sequence: CASSIDQHRPGAFF. CDR3 coding DNA: TGTGCCAGTAGTATAGACCAGCATCGCCCTGGAGCTTTCTTT. Supplemented by reference TRBV19 and TRBJ1-1, the full variable domain reads DGGITQSPKYLFRKEGQNVTLSCEQNLNHDAMYWYRQDPGQGLRLIYYSQIVNDFQKGDIAEGYSVSREKKESFPLTVTSAQKNPTAFYLCASSIDQHRPGAFFGQGTRLTVV.

The rearrangement joins TRBV18 to TRBJ2-3; 7 nucleotides match TRBD2. Unmatched junction bases numbered 12, after V lost 5 bases and J lost 4 bases. Germline V CDR1 and CDR2: KGHSH, LQKENI. The CDR3 contains 16 residues. The CDR3 region is CASSASGSGAADTQYF. CDR3 DNA sequence: TGTGCCAGCTCAGCCTCGGGGAGCGGGGCAGCAGATACGCAGTATTTT.

This clone was counted a few times. This sequence joins TRBV30 and TRBJ1-3, with D perhaps TRBD1 (5 bases). Germline assignment: CDR1 GTSNPN and CDR2 SVGIG (reference sequence). CDR3 length: 11 residues. V was shortened by 2 bases and J by 8 bases, with 7 bases between the two germline ends. The CDR3 DNA sequence: TGTGCCTGGAGTCTCAGGGACACCATATATTTT. This gives the protein CAWSLRDTIYF.

This chain joins TRBV29-1 and TRBJ2-3; TRBD2 matches at 7 bases. Germline CDR1 SQVTM, CDR2 ANQGSEA. The CDR3 runs 12 residues. The V segment lost 7 bases and the J segment 6 bases; nucleotides outside the gene matches: 7. CDR3 amino acids: CSDLAAGDTQYF. DNA for the CDR3: TGCAGCGACCTCGCAGCGGGGGATACGCAGTATTTT.

This chain links TRBV28 with TRBJ1-2, with 7 bases identical to TRBD1. The CDR3 has 13 amino acids. V lost 6 bases to trimming and J lost 7 bases; unmatched junction nucleotides: 8. Germline V CDR1 and CDR2: MDHEN, SYDVKM. The CDR3 spells CASRLQGSSGYTF. In nucleotides, the CDR3 is TGTGCCAGCAGATTACAGGGGTCGAGTGGCTACACCTTC.

CDR3 in amino acids: CASSYRQGGGYTF. The CDR3 DNA reads as TGTGCCAGCAGCTATCGACAGGGCGGTGGCTACACCTTC. The chain joins TRBV7-2 to TRBJ1-2; 7 bases match TRBD1. V lost 4 bases and J lost 7; bases outside the gene matches: 6. The V gene's germline CDR1 is SGHTA and CDR2 FQGNSA. The CDR3 runs 13 residues.

By frequency in the sample, this clone is medium-sized. The rearrangement uses TRBV5-5 and TRBJ2-7; D could derive from TRBD1 or TRBD2 (5 bases each). From germline, CDR1 is SGHKS and CDR2 YYEKEE (reference sequence). V was shortened by 0 bases and J by 5 bases, with 12 bases between the two germline ends. The CDR3 spans 14 residues. CDR3 nucleotide sequence: TGTGCCAGCAGCTTGGGGGGCCAGGGAGACGAGCAGTACTTC. It yields the protein CASSLGGQGDEQYF. The whole variable domain, filled in from reference TRBV5-5 and TRBJ2-7, reads DAGVTQSPTHLIKTRGQQVTLRCSPISGHKSVSWYQQVLGQGPQFIFQYYEKEERGRGNFPDRFSARQFPNYSSELNVNALLLGDSALYLCASSLGGQGDEQYFGPGTRLTVT.

The V call is TRBV28, the J call TRBJ2-7; 7 bases align to TRBD2. This CDR3 is 15 amino acids long. Germline loops: CDR1 MDHEN, CDR2 SYDVKM. Trimming at V came to 7 bases and at J to 0 bases, leaving 9 bases not matched to a gene. Here the CDR3 reads CASINDGRTSYEQYF. The CDR3 nucleotides are TGTGCCAGCATTAACGACGGGAGGACCTCCTACGAGCAGTACTTC.

V is TRBV5-4 and J is TRBJ1-1; 7 bases align to TRBD1. V was pared by 3 bases and J by 1 base, with 6 bases of the junction left unmatched. This CDR3 comprises 15 residues. In germline, CDR1 is SGHNT, CDR2 YYREEE (reference sequence). This CDR3 is CASSSSYRGNTEAFF. CDR3 in DNA: TGTGCCAGCAGCTCTTCTTACAGGGGGAACACTGAAGCTTTCTTT.

The chain is built from TRBV19 and TRBJ2-1; 11 nucleotides align to TRBD2. There are 15 residues in the CDR3. The germline CDR1 and CDR2 sequences are LNHDA and SQIVND (reference sequence). After removal of 4 bases from V and 3 bases from J, the junction contained 2 bases not matched to a gene. The CDR3 spells CASSTSGGRYNEQFF. The CDR3 region has the DNA TGTGCCAGTAGTACTAGCGGGGGGCGCTACAATGAGCAGTTCTTC.

The rearrangement joins TRBV7-8 to TRBJ1-1; D unresolved. CDR3 length equals 12 residues. Per germline, CDR1 SGHVS and CDR2 FQNEAQ. The germline V and J ends were trimmed by 8 bases and 1 base, with 8 bases remaining between them. CDR3 sequence: CASFAGNTEAFF. The DNA of the CDR3 is TGTGCCAGCTTTGCAGGGAACACTGAAGCTTTCTTT.

This chain joins TRBV4-1 and TRBJ2-6; D not certain. The CDR3 loop spans 17 amino acids. Germline V lookup: CDR1 MGHRA, CDR2 YSYEKL. The V gene lost 9 bases and the J gene lost 7 bases, with 25 bases spanning the gap. The CDR3 loop is CASSSFGVGLRANVLTF. The CDR3 bases are TGCGCCAGTTCCTCTTTTGGTGTAGGTCTCCGAGCCAACGTCCTGACTTTC.

This chain joins TRBV11-3 and TRBJ2-2; TRBD1 aligns across 10 bases. Losses at the gene ends were 5 bases for V and 5 bases for J; bases not matched to a gene: 2. Looked up from germline, CDR1 is SGHNT and CDR2 is YENEEA. CDR3 size: 14 residues. The CDR3, as DNA: TGTGCCAGCAGCAAGGACAGGGGGACCGGGGAGCTGTTTTTT. Its translation: CASSKDRGTGELFF.

The chain recombines TRBV6-1 with TRBJ1-2; 10 nucleotides match TRBD1. The V and J ends lost 7 bases and 6 bases, in that order; junction bases with no gene match: 11. This CDR3 has 15 amino acids. Germline CDR1 is MNHNS and CDR2 is SASEGT. The CDR3 reads CASILIPGQGNGYTF. The CDR3 coding sequence is TGTGCCAGCATACTCATTCCGGGACAGGGGAATGGCTACACCTTC.

The V and J genes are TRBV7-9 and TRBJ1-4, with TRBD1 matching over 12 bases. Unmatched junction bases numbered 4, after V lost 5 bases and J lost 3 bases. Per germline, CDR1 SEHNR and CDR2 FQNEAQ (reference sequence). CDR3 length: 16 amino acids. The CDR3 region is CASSPGQGASNEKLFF. The CDR3 bases are TGTGCCAGCAGCCCGGGACAGGGGGCCTCTAATGAAAAACTGTTTTTT.

V is TRBV4-2 and J is TRBJ2-2, with unresolved D. CDR1 and CDR2 from the germline V gene are LGHNA and YNFKEQ. The CDR3 contains 12 residues. V lost 4 bases and J lost 8, with 8 bases in between. The chain's CDR3 is CASSPQIGELFF. The CDR3 DNA reads as TGTGCCAGCAGCCCGCAGATAGGGGAGCTGTTTTTT.